Each of the 21 T cell receptor beta chains below was sequenced from the same sample in a study of shared clonotypes between healthy human individuals. Method: immunoSEQ multiplex PCR; TCRdb's copy keeps in-frame clones and lacks some. This table has 450,000 to 500,000 clones, about 85% appearing once. The sample consisted of PBMCs. The receptors shown here come from a woman aged 40 to 50 in good health. Some clones in this sample may be carry-over from other donors' samples.

Worth noting for this clone: Its ends do not fully match the called genes, so a read error is possible. Other DNA sequences of this sample code for an identical CDR3. The genes are TRBV11-3 and TRBJ2-5, with TRBD2 matching over 8 bases. The CDR3 length is 14 residues. Germline assignment: CDR1 SGHNT and CDR2 YENEEA. The CDR3 sequence: CVSSPTGGQETQYF. CDR3 DNA: TGTGTCAGCAGCCCCACGGGAGGGCAAGAGACCCAGTACTTC. Filled out from reference TRBV11-3 and TRBJ2-5, the complete variable domain reads EAGVVQSPRYKIIEKKQPVAFWCNPISGHNTLYWYLQNLGQGPELLIRYENEEAVDDSQLPKDRFSAERLKGVDSTLKIQPAELGDSAVYLCVSSPTGGQETQYFGPGTRLLVL.

This clone has only one observation. The V gene is TRBV7-2, the J gene TRBJ1-1; no clear D. The CDR3 length is 15 residues. Trimming took 6 bases from V and 1 from J, leaving 15 bases between them. Germline lookup yields CDR1 SGHTA and CDR2 FQGNSA. The CDR3 region is CASSRHLGRNTEAFF. CDR3 nucleotide sequence: TGTGCCAGCAGTCGCCACCTAGGACGGAACACTGAAGCTTTCTTT.

The chain links TRBV5-5 to TRBJ2-7; TRBD1 agrees at 9 bases. The germline V gene has CDR1 SGHKS and CDR2 YYEKEE (reference sequence). V lost 2 bases, J lost 4 bases, and 7 bases stayed unmatched. The CDR3 totals 15 residues. In DNA, the CDR3 is TGTGCCAGCAGCTTCCGTCGGGACAGGGAATACGAGCAGTACTTC. This codes for CASSFRRDREYEQYF.

The gene calls are TRBV10-3 and TRBJ2-1; 8 nucleotides agree with TRBD2. CDR1 is ENHRY and CDR2 is SYGVKD in the germline V gene. V shed 2 bases, J shed 0 bases, and the junction held 9 bases outside the gene matches. The CDR3 length is 18 residues. The chain's CDR3 is CAISEKGWSGSSYNEQFF. The CDR3, as DNA: TGTGCCATCAGTGAGAAGGGCTGGAGCGGGAGCTCCTACAATGAGCAGTTCTTC.

In regard to this clone: The same CDR3 is also encoded by other DNA sequences in this sample. CDR3 sequence (DNA): TGCGCCAGCAGCTTGGGACTAGCGGAGACCCAGTACTTC. This encodes CASSLGLAETQYF. This chain links TRBV5-1 with TRBJ2-5, with 8 bases identical to TRBD2. This CDR3 spans 13 amino acids. CDR1 is SGHRS and CDR2 is YFSETQ in the germline V gene. J lost 5 bases, V lost 0 bases, and 0 bases had no gene match.

About this clone: A far larger clone is one base from this, pointing to a likely read error. Other DNA sequences in the same sample also yield this CDR3. The V call is TRBV5-1, the J call TRBJ1-2, with D tentatively TRBD1 (6 bases). Germline V gene data show CDR1 as SGHRS and CDR2 as YFSETQ. The ends were cut back, 4 bases at V and 4 bases at J, with 17 bases in the middle. This CDR3 has 15 amino acids. CDR3 DNA sequence: TGCGCCAGCAGCACTACAGGGTTGAGGAGCTATGGCTACACCTTC. It is translated as CASSTTGLRSYGYTF. The full variable domain, with the rest looked up from reference TRBV5-1 and TRBJ1-2, is KAGVTQTPRYLIKTRGQQVTLSCSPISGHRSVSWYQQTPGQGLQFLFEYFSETQRNKGNFPGRFSGRQFSNSRSEMNVSTLELGDSALYLCASSTTGLRSYGYTFGSGTRLTVV.

This clone appeared a few times. The chain has TRBV7-2 and TRBJ1-1; TRBD1 aligns across 10 bases. The CDR3 is 14 amino acids. Germline V gene sequence: CDR1 SGHTA, CDR2 FQGNSA. The V segment lost 4 bases and the J segment 4 bases; nucleotides outside the gene matches: 3. The CDR3 nucleotides read TGTGCCAGCAGCTCCCGGACAGGGGGCACTGAAGCTTTCTTT. Its protein is CASSSRTGGTEAFF.

This chain connects TRBV7-2 to TRBJ1-2, with D uncertain. Trimming cost V 4 bases and J 7 bases, with 10 bases left between them. CDR1 SGHTA and CDR2 FQGNSA come from the germline V gene. CDR3 length: 12 residues. The CDR3 reads CASSSEAAGYTF. As DNA, the CDR3 is TGTGCCAGCAGCTCAGAAGCCGCTGGCTACACCTTC.

This chain joins TRBV6-1 and TRBJ2-2; D gene unclear. Germline V gene lookup returns CDR1 MNHNS and CDR2 SASEGT. Deletions cut 2 bases from V and 0 bases from J, with 7 bases between. This CDR3 is 15 amino acids long. Written as DNA, the CDR3 is TGTGCCAGCAGTGAACACGGGCCGAACACCGGGGAGCTGTTTTTT. Encoded protein: CASSEHGPNTGELFF.

This clone showed up just a few times. The rearrangement joins TRBV5-1 to TRBJ2-7; 14 bases agree with TRBD2. Germline CDR1 and CDR2: SGHRS and YFSETQ. The CDR3 loop spans 17 amino acids. V was clipped by 2 bases and J by 2 bases; unmatched bases: 6. The CDR3 sequence: CASSFLGLAGGAYEQYF. CDR3 sequence (DNA): TGCGCCAGCAGCTTCCTAGGACTAGCGGGAGGAGCCTACGAGCAGTACTTC.

The chain couples TRBV5-1 to TRBJ1-5; D ambiguous. CDR3 length equals 13 residues. V lost 0 bases to trimming and J lost 2 bases, with 3 bases between them. Germline lookup yields CDR1 SGHRS and CDR2 YFSETQ. CDR3 nucleotide sequence: TGCGCCAGCAGCTTGGACGGCAATCAGCCCCAGCATTTT. It encodes CASSLDGNQPQHF. The whole variable domain, filled in from reference TRBV5-1 and TRBJ1-5, reads KAGVTQTPRYLIKTRGQQVTLSCSPISGHRSVSWYQQTPGQGLQFLFEYFSETQRNKGNFPGRFSGRQFSNSRSEMNVSTLELGDSALYLCASSLDGNQPQHFGDGTRLSIL.

For this clone: The junction does not match germline at one end; this may be a read error. V and J are TRBV2 and TRBJ2-2; the match to TRBD1 covers 9 bases. Germline V gene lookup returns CDR1 SNHLY and CDR2 FYNNEI. The CDR3 runs 17 residues. For the CDR3, the DNA is TGTGCCAGCAGTGAAAGGTTGAGGACAGGGGATATCCGGGGAGCTGTTTTT. It translates to CASSERLRTGDIRGAVF. Looking up the rest from reference TRBV2 and TRBJ2-2 gives the full variable domain: EPEVTQTPSHQVTQMGQEVILRCVPISNHLYFYWYRQILGQKVEFLVSFYNNEISEKSEIFDDQFSVERPDGSNFTLKIRSTKLEDSAMYFCASSERLRTGDIRGAVFGEGSRLTVL.

The rearrangement joins TRBV7-9 to TRBJ1-1; tentative D call: TRBD1 (6 bases). V was shortened by 3 bases and J by 5 bases, with 13 bases between the two germline ends. The CDR3 covers 14 residues. Germline values: CDR1 SEHNR, CDR2 FQNEAQ (reference sequence). Written as DNA, the CDR3 is TGTGCCAGCAGCTTCACGGGGGCTAGGACTGAAGCTTTCTTT. Translation: CASSFTGARTEAFF. The full variable domain, its missing parts supplied by reference TRBV7-9 and TRBJ1-1, is DTGVSQNPRHKITKRGQNVTFRCDPISEHNRLYWYRQTLGQGPEFLTYFQNEAQLEKSRLLSDRFSAERPKGSFSTLEIQRTEQGDSAMYLCASSFTGARTEAFFGQGTRLTVV.

This sequence joins TRBV28 and TRBJ2-7; TRBD2 matches at 9 bases. The length of the CDR3 is 13 residues. Looked up from germline, CDR1 is MDHEN and CDR2 is SYDVKM. J gave up 2 bases and V 6 bases, and 2 bases lay outside the gene matches. The CDR3 spells CASRREGPYEQYF. CDR3 coding DNA: TGTGCCAGCAGGCGGGAGGGCCCCTACGAGCAGTACTTC.

This sequence joins TRBV6-4 and TRBJ2-7, with D uncertain. This CDR3 region has 15 residues. V was clipped by 5 bases and J by 4 bases, with 18 bases between them. Germline CDR1 reads MRHNA; CDR2 reads SNTAGT. CDR3 coding DNA: TGTGCCAGCAGTATAAGGGCCACTCCTCCATACGAGCAGTACTTC. Its protein product is CASSIRATPPYEQYF.

The CDR3 reads CASSPASTGRDTEAFF. DNA for the CDR3: TGTGCCAGCTCACCCGCCTCGACAGGGCGTGACACTGAAGCTTTCTTT. The V call is TRBV18, the J call TRBJ1-1; 7 nucleotides agree with TRBD1. The CDR3 sequence is 16 residues long. Trimming cost V 3 bases and J 3 bases; bases outside gene matches: 10. Germline CDR1 is KGHSH and CDR2 is LQKENI.

As concerns this clone: A far larger clone differs by one base, so this is likely a read error. Other DNA sequences in this sample translate to the same CDR3. V gene TRBV14 combines with J gene TRBJ1-1; 7 nucleotides match TRBD1. Germline V lookup: CDR1 SGHDN, CDR2 FVKESK. This CDR3 comprises 15 residues. DNA of the CDR3: TGTGCCAGCAGCCATCCCCGGCAGGGGGACACTGAGGCTTTCTTT. It codes for CASSHPRQGDTEAFF.

The V call is TRBV4-1, the J call TRBJ2-7; TRBD1 matches 10 bases. The CDR3 runs to 15 residues. The V segment lost 4 bases and the J segment 6 bases; nucleotides outside the gene matches: 9. CDR1 MGHRA and CDR2 YSYEKL come from the germline V gene. CDR3 sequence (DNA): TGCGCCAGCAGCCGGGGACAGGGGATTACAGGCGAGCAGTACTTC. It specifies CASSRGQGITGEQYF.

Concerning this clone: A far larger clone is a single base away, which makes a read error likely. V and J are TRBV5-1 and TRBJ2-7; perhaps TRBD1 as D (5 bases). Germline CDR1 and CDR2: SGHRS and YFSETQ. The CDR3 totals 18 residues. CDR3 region: CASSLASGQDAKSYEQCF. CDR3 in DNA: TGCGCCAGCAGCTTGGCGTCAGGGCAGGATGCCAAGTCCTACGAGCAGTGCTTC.

This chain links TRBV30 with TRBJ2-2; weak D call: TRBD2 (6 bases). The CDR3 runs to 15 residues. CDR1 and CDR2 (germline): GTSNPN, SVGIG (reference sequence). V lost 3 bases and J lost 3, with 14 bases in between. The CDR3 sequence: CAWRQGTLHTGELFF. The CDR3, as DNA: TGTGCCTGGAGACAAGGGACTCTCCACACCGGGGAGCTGTTTTTT. Filled out from reference TRBV30 and TRBJ2-2, the complete variable domain reads SQTIHQWPATLVQPVGSPLSLECTVEGTSNPNLYWYRQAAGRGLQLLFYSVGIGQISSEVPQNLSASRPQDRQFILSSKKLLLSDSGFYLCAWRQGTLHTGELFFGEGSRLTVL.

Worth noting for this clone: With only one base between it and a far larger clone, this is likely a read error. The chain joins TRBV5-6 to TRBJ1-2, with a possible D match to TRBD1 (5 bases). The CDR3 totals 15 residues. Germline V gene data show CDR1 as SGHDT and CDR2 as YYEEEE. In DNA, the CDR3 is TGTGCCACCCGAAGACAGTCGCGGGCTAACCATGGCTACACCTTC. Translating it yields CATRRQSRANHGYTF.